Presented here are 9 T cell receptor beta chains from one specimen sequenced in a study of response to subunit inactivated influenza vaccine. TCRdb recomputed calls from the RT-PCR reads with MiXCR, one row per CDR3 protein. This repertoire shows around 470,000 distinct CDR3 sequences, 7.2% found once; its top ten account for around 14%. The material sequenced was PBMCs from blood, taken roughly 24 months after vaccination. The receptors were sampled from a man between 50 and 69 years old who received an inactivated influenza vaccine.

This clonotype came up many times. The genes are TRBV9 and TRBJ2-7; D call uncertain. This CDR3 comprises 12 residues. Germline V gives CDR1 SGDLS, CDR2 YYNGEE. Trimming pared 3 bases from V and 9 bases from J, leaving 13 bases between. Written as DNA, the CDR3 is TGTGCCAGCAGCGGATCCGAGTCCAGGCAGTACTTC. Its translation is CASSGSESRQYF.

A word on this clonotype: Being one base from a much bigger clone, this may be a read error. The genes are TRBV6-5 and TRBJ1-6; no firm D call. There are 15 residues in the CDR3. Germline loops: CDR1 MNHEY, CDR2 SVGAGI. DNA for the CDR3: TGTGACAGCAGTTACTCGAACGGCGAGGGTTCACCCCTCCACTTT. Residues: CDSSYSNGEGSPLHF.

This clonotype turned up a few times. The chain combines TRBV18 with TRBJ2-1; 9 bases fit TRBD2. Trimming at V came to 1 base and at J to 6 bases, leaving 10 bases not matched to a gene. The CDR3 has 17 amino acids. Germline CDR1 and CDR2: KGHSH and LQKENI. DNA for the CDR3: TGTGCCAGCTCACCACGCCTCGCGGGAGGGCCGGCCAATGAGCAGTTCTTC. Its translation is CASSPRLAGGPANEQFF. Full variable domain (rest looked up from reference TRBV18 and TRBJ2-1): NAGVMQNPRHLVRRRGQEARLRCSPMKGHSHVYWYRQLPEEGLKFMVYLQKENIIDESGMPKERFSAEFPKEGPSILRIQQVVRGDSAAYFCASSPRLAGGPANEQFFGPGTRLTVL.

This clonotype was found many times. The chain carries TRBV5-6 and TRBJ1-6, with TRBD1 matching 9 bases. This CDR3 contains 15 residues. With 2 bases clipped from V and 7 bases from J, the junction kept 4 bases outside the gene matches. Germline values: CDR1 SGHDT, CDR2 YYEEEE. The CDR3, as DNA: TGTGCCAGCAGCTTCGGACAGGGGCGAAATTCACCCCTCCACTTT. This encodes CASSFGQGRNSPLHF.

The chain employs TRBV7-9 and TRBJ2-3, with TRBD1 matching 9 bases. Germline V CDR1 and CDR2: SEHNR, FQNEAQ (reference sequence). The CDR3 has 13 amino acids. V lost 5 bases, J lost 8 bases, and 5 bases stayed unmatched. Here the CDR3 reads CASSEDRGVTQYF. DNA of the CDR3: TGTGCCAGCAGCGAAGACAGGGGGGTTACGCAGTATTTT.

The V gene is TRBV7-9, the J gene TRBJ2-7; 8 positions match TRBD1. The V gene end was trimmed by 4 bases and the J gene end by 3 bases; junction bases not matched to a gene: 11. The germline gives CDR1 SEHNR, CDR2 FQNEAQ (reference sequence). This CDR3 has 16 residues. The CDR3 bases are TGTGCCAGCAGCTCCTACAGGACAGGGTCTATCTACGAGCAGTACTTC. It specifies CASSSYRTGSIYEQYF. The full variable domain, with the rest looked up from reference TRBV7-9 and TRBJ2-7, is DTGVSQNPRHKITKRGQNVTFRCDPISEHNRLYWYRQTLGQGPEFLTYFQNEAQLEKSRLLSDRFSAERPKGSFSTLEIQRTEQGDSAMYLCASSSYRTGSIYEQYFGPGTRLTVT.

This clonotype was picked up a small number of times. The chain has TRBV11-2 and TRBJ1-2; 9 nucleotides line up with TRBD1. Unmatched junction bases numbered 15, after V lost 2 bases and J lost 5 bases. The CDR3 is 18 residues long. The V gene's germline CDR1 is SGHAT and CDR2 FQNNGV. The CDR3 DNA is TGTGCCAGCAGCTTAAGTCCCAGGGCCACACAGGGGGCATATGGCTACACCTTC. It specifies CASSLSPRATQGAYGYTF.

This chain links TRBV7-2 with TRBJ2-5; D perhaps matches TRBD2 (6 bases). Trimming took off 5 bases at V and 6 bases at J, with 25 bases between the two ends. This CDR3 is built from 17 residues. Germline V gives CDR1 SGHTA, CDR2 FQGNSA. This CDR3 reads CASSPRLGVGGSKTQYF. The CDR3 region has the DNA TGTGCCAGCAGCCCCCGCCTCGGTGTGGGGGGATCAAAGACCCAGTACTTC.

This clonotype was picked up a small number of times. This chain uses TRBV4-3 with TRBJ2-7; D is perhaps TRBD1 (5 bases). Germline V gene data show CDR1 as LGHNA and CDR2 as YSLEER. V lost 3 bases, J lost 3 bases, and 9 bases lay in between. The CDR3 extends over 13 amino acids. The CDR3 protein is CASSQETDYEQYF. The CDR3 bases are TGCGCCAGCAGCCAGGAGACAGACTACGAGCAGTACTTC.